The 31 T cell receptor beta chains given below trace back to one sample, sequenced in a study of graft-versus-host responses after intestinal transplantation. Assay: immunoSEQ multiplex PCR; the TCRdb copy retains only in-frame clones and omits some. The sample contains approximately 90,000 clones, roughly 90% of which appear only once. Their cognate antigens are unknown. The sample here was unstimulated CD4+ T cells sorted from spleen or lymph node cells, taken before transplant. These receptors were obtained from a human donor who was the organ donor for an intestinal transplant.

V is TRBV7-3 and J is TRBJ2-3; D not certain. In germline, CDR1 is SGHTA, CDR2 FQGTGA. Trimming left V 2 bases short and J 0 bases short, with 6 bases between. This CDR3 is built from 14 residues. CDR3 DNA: TGTGCCAGCAGCTTAGCCGGGAGCACAGATACGCAGTATTTT. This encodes CASSLAGSTDTQYF.

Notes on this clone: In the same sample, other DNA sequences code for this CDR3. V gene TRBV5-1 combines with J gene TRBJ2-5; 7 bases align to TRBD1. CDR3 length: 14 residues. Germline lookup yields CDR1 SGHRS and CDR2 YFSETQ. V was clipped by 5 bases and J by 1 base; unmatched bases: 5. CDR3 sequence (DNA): TGCGCCAGCAGTCCTGGGACAGCCCAAGAGACCCAGTACTTC. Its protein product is CASSPGTAQETQYF.

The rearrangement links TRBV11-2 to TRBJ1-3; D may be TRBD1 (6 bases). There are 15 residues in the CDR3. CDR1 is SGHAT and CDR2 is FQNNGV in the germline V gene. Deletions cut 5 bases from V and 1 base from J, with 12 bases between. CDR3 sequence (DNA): TGTGCCAGCAGCCTTCGGACAGTATCTGGAAACACCATATATTTT. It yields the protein CASSLRTVSGNTIYF.

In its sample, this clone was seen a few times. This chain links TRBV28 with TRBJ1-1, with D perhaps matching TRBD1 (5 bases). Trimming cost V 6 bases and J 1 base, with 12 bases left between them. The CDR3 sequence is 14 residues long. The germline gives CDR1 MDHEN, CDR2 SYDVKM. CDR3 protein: CASRRGGTNTEAFF. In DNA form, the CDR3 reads TGTGCCAGCAGGCGCGGGGGGACGAACACTGAAGCTTTCTTT.

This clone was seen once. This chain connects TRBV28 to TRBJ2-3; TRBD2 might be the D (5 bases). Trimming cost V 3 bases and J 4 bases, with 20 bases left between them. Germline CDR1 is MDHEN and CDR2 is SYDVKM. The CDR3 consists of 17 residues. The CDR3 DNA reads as TGTGCCAGCAGTTTTGAAGGCGCTATAACGCGGGCAGATACGCAGTATTTT. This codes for CASSFEGAITRADTQYF.

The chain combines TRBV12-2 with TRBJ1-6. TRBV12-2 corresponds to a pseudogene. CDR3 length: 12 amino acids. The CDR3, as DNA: TGTGCAAGTCGCTTAGAGGGGAGGGCCCTCCACTTT. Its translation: CASRLEGRALHF.

CDR3 in DNA: TGTGCCAGCAGTTACAACAGGGCAAAGGGCACCGGGGAGCTGTTTTTT. Its protein product is CASSYNRAKGTGELFF. The J gene is TRBJ2-2, the V gene TRBV6-5; tentatively, D is TRBD1 (6 bases). There are 16 residues in the CDR3. Germline CDR1 reads MNHEY; CDR2 reads SVGAGI. Trimming stripped 2 bases from V and 4 bases from J, with 14 bases between.

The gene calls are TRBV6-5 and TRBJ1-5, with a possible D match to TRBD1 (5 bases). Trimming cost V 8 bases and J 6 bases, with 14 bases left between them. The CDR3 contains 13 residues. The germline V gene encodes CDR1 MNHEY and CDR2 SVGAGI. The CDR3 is CASAAGRGQPQHF. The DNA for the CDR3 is TGTGCCAGCGCGGCAGGGCGGGGTCAGCCCCAGCATTTT.

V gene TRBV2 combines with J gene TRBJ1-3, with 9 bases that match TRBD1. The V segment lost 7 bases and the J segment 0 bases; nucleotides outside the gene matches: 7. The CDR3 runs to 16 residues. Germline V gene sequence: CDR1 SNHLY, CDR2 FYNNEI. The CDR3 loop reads CASKRRQGGSGNTIYF. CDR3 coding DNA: TGTGCCAGCAAAAGAAGACAGGGGGGCTCTGGAAACACCATATATTTT.

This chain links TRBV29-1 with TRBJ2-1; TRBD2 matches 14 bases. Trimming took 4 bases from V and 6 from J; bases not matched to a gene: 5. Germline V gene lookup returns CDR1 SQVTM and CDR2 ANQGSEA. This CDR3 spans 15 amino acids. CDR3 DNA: TGCAGCGTTGGTTGGGGGACTAGCGGGAGCAATGAGCAGTTCTTC. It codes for CSVGWGTSGSNEQFF.

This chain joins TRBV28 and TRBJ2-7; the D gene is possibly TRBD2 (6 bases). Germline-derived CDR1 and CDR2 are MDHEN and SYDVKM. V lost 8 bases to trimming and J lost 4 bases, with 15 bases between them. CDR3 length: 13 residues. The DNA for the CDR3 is TGTGCCAGCCGTGTCGGGAGTGGGTACGAGCAGTACTTC. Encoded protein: CASRVGSGYEQYF. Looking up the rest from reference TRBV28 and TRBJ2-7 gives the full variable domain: DVKVTQSSRYLVKRTGEKVFLECVQDMDHENMFWYRQDPGLGLRLIYFSYDVKMKEKGDIPEGYSVSREKKERFSLILESASTNQTSMYLCASRVGSGYEQYFGPGTRLTVT.

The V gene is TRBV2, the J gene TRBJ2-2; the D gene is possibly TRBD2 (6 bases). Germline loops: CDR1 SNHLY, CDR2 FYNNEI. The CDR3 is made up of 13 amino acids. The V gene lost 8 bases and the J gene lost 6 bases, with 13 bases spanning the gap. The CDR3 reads CASSGVPPGELFF. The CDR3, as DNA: TGTGCCAGCTCGGGGGTCCCTCCCGGGGAGCTGTTTTTT.

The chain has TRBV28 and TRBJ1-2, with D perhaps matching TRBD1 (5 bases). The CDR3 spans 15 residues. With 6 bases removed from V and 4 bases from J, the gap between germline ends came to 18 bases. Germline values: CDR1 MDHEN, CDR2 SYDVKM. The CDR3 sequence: CASRQRTRVVYGYTF. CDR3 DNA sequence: TGTGCCAGCAGACAAAGGACACGTGTGGTCTATGGCTACACCTTC.

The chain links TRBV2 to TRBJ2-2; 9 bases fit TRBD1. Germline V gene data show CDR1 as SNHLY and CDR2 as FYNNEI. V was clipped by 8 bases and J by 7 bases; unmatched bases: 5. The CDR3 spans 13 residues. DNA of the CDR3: TGTGCCAGCCGGGGGACAGGGTACGGGGAGCTGTTTTTT. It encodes CASRGTGYGELFF.

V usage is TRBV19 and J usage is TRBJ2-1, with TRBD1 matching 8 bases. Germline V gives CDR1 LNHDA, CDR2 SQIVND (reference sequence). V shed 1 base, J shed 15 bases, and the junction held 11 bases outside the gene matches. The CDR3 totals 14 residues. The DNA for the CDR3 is TGTGCCAGTAGTATAGGGGCGACAGGGGCGGTTCCGTTCTTC. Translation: CASSIGATGAVPFF.

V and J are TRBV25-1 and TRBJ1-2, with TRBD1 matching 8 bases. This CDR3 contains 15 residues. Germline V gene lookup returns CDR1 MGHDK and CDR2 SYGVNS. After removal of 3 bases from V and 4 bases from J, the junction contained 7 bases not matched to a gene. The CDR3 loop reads CASSEAGQGSYGYTF. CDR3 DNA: TGTGCCAGCAGTGAGGCTGGACAGGGAAGCTATGGCTACACCTTC.

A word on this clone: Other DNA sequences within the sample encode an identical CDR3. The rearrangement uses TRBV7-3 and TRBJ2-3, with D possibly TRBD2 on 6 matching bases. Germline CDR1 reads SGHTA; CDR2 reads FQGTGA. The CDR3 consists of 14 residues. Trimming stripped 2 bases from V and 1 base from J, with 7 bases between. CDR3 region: CASSLRGGTDTQYF. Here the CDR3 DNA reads TGTGCCAGCAGCTTACGCGGGGGCACAGATACGCAGTATTTT.

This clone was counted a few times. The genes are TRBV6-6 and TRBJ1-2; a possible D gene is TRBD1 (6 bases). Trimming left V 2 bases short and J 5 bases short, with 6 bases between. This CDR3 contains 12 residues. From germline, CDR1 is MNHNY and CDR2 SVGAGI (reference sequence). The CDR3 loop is CASSYQGYGYTF. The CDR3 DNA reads TGTGCCAGCAGTTACCAGGGGTATGGCTACACCTTC.

The CDR3 DNA sequence: TGTGCCAGCAGCTTGAGGGGACTAGCGGACACCGGGGAGCTGTTTTTT. Its protein product is CASSLRGLADTGELFF. The V and J genes are TRBV5-4 and TRBJ2-2; 11 positions match TRBD2. There are 16 residues in the CDR3. The V gene end was trimmed by 1 base and the J gene end by 3 bases; junction bases not matched to a gene: 2. CDR1 and CDR2 (germline): SGHNT, YYREEE (reference sequence).

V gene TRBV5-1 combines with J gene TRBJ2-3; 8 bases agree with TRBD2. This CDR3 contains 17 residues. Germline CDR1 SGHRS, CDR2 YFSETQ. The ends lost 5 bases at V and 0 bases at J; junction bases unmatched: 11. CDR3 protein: CASRFANGGASTDTQYF. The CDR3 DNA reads TGCGCCAGCAGATTCGCGAACGGGGGGGCCAGCACAGATACGCAGTATTTT. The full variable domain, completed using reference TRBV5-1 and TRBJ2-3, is KAGVTQTPRYLIKTRGQQVTLSCSPISGHRSVSWYQQTPGQGLQFLFEYFSETQRNKGNFPGRFSGRQFSNSRSEMNVSTLELGDSALYLCASRFANGGASTDTQYFGPGTRLTVL.

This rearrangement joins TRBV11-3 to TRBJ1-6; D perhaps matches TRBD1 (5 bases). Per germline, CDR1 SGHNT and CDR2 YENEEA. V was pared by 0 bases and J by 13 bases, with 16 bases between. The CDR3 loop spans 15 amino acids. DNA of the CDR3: TGTGCCAGCAGCTTAGATGGGGTGCAGGGCTATCCCCTCCACTTT. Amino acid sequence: CASSLDGVQGYPLHF.

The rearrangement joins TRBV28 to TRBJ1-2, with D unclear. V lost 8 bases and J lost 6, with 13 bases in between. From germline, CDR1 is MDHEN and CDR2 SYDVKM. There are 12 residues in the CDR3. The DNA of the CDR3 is TGTGCCAGCGCCTCTGGGCTGGATGGCTACACCTTC. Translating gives CASASGLDGYTF.

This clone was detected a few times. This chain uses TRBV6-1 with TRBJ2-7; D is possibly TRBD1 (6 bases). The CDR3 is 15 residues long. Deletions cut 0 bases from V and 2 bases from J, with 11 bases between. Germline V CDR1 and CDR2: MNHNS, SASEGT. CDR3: CASSEALGATYEQYF. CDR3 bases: TGTGCCAGCAGTGAAGCGCTGGGGGCCACCTACGAGCAGTACTTC.

CDR3 sequence reads: CASSEPGHHTDTQYF. In DNA form, the CDR3 reads TGTGCCAGCAGTGAGCCGGGACACCACACAGATACGCAGTATTTT. V is TRBV6-1 and J is TRBJ2-3; tentatively, D is TRBD1 (6 bases). This CDR3 contains 15 residues. The ends were cut back, 3 bases at V and 2 bases at J, with 12 bases in the middle. CDR1 and CDR2 (germline): MNHNS, SASEGT.

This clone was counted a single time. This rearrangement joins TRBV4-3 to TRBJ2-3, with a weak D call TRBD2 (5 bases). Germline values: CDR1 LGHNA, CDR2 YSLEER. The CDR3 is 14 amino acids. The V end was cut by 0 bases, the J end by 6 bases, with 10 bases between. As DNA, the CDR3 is TGCGCCAGCAGCCAAGATCCCAGAGGGGATACGCAGTATTTT. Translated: CASSQDPRGDTQYF.

The CDR3 DNA sequence: TGCGCCAGCAGCCTCGCCGGGACACCCCTAGAGACCCAGTACTTC. This gives the protein CASSLAGTPLETQYF. The rearrangement links TRBV5-1 to TRBJ2-5; D is perhaps TRBD1 (6 bases). Looked up from germline, CDR1 is SGHRS and CDR2 is YFSETQ. V lost 4 bases and J 4 bases, leaving 17 bases between the germline ends. The CDR3 loop spans 15 amino acids.

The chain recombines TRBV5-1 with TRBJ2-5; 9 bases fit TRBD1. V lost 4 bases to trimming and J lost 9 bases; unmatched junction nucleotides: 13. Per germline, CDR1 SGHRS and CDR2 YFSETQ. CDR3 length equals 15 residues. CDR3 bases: TGCGCCAGCAGCCCCCCACAGGGGGCGGTTGGGGCCCAGTACTTC. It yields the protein CASSPPQGAVGAQYF.

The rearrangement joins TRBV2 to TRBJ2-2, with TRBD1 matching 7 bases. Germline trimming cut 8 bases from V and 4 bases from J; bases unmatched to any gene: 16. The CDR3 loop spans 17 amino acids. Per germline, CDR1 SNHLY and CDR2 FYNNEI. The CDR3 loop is CASCPDRFSLGTGELFF. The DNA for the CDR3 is TGTGCCAGCTGTCCGGACAGGTTTTCGCTAGGCACCGGGGAGCTGTTTTTT.

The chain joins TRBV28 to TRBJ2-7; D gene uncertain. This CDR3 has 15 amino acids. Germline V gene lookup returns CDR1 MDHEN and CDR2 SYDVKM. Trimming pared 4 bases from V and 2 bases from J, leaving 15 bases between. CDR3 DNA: TGTGCCAGCAGTTCCCGCCCGACTGCCACCTACGAGCAGTACTTC. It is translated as CASSSRPTATYEQYF.

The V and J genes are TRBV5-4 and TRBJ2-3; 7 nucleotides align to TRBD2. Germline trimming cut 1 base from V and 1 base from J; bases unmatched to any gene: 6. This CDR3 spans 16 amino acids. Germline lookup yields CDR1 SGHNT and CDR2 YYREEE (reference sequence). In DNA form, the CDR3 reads TGTGCCAGCAGCTTGAGCGCGGGGGTCCGCACAGATACGCAGTATTTT. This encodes CASSLSAGVRTDTQYF.

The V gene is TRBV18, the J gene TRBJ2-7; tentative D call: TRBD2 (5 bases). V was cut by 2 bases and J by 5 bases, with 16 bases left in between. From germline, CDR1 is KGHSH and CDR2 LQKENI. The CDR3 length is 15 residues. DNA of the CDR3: TGTGCCAGCTCACCAAGAGCGGCCCTACCCCACGAGCAGTACTTC. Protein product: CASSPRAALPHEQYF.